This is a list of T cell receptor beta chains from one sample in a study of cytomegalovirus exposure and HLA in healthy donors. Here immunoSEQ multiplex PCR was the method, and the copy in TCRdb shows in-frame clones only, minus some. This repertoire shows 110,000 or so clones, 65% to 75% found once; its top ten account for roughly 4.2%. Sample: PBMCs. All receptors come from a woman aged 40 to 50 in good health and CMV-seropositive. The CDR3 runs from the conserved cysteine through the conserved F or W. The order of the fields is D gene, J gene, V gene, clone size, CDR3 DNA, CDR3 protein. The D gene is left open where the match is weak. The size field is filled for only some rows; it gives once, few, many or a size class.

TRBD2 | TRBJ2-1 | TRBV30 | - | TGTGCCTGGAGTACGTGGGGTAGCGGGGGCTCCTACAATGAGCAGTTCTTC | CAWSTWGSGGSYNEQFF
TRBD1 | TRBJ2-7 | TRBV7-2 | - | TGTGCCAGCAGCGTGAACGGACAGGGCTACGAGCAGTACTTC | CASSVNGQGYEQYF
- | TRBJ1-6 | TRBV25-1 | few | TGTGCCAGCAGTGTGAACAGGAGCTCCTATAATTCACCCCTCCACTTT | CASSVNRSSYNSPLHF
- | TRBJ1-4 | TRBV6-6 | - | TGTGCCAGCAGGTCCACAGGCTTGGAGCCACGGGAAAAACTGTTTTTT | CASRSTGLEPREKLFF
- | TRBJ1-2 | TRBV18 | - | TGTGCCAGCTCACCATCCAGTGCCAACTATGGCTACACCTTC | CASSPSSANYGYTF
- | TRBJ1-1 | TRBV6-5 | - | TGTGCCAGCAGTTACCACAACAGCTTTAACACTGAAGCTTTCTTT | CASSYHNSFNTEAFF
- | TRBJ1-6 | TRBV5-1 | - | TGCGCCAGCAGCTTGGAGGCGGGGGCCGGCTATAATTCACCCCTCCACTTT | CASSLEAGAGYNSPLHF
- | TRBJ2-5 | TRBV9 | few | TGTGCCAGCAGCGGACTCGGCGGTTGGGAGACCCAGTACTTC | CASSGLGGWETQYF
TRBD1 | TRBJ1-2 | TRBV7-8 | - | TGTGCCAGCAGCTTAGGGGCAGGGGGCAATTATGGCTACACCTTC | CASSLGAGGNYGYTF
- | TRBJ2-1 | TRBV30 | - | TGTGCCTGGAGTGTAGGGCGGGGTAATGAGCAGTTCTTC | CAWSVGRGNEQFF
- | TRBJ1-6 | TRBV19 | - | TGTGCCAGTAGTATTAGGTCAAGGGGCCATAATTCACCCCTCCACTTT | CASSIRSRGHNSPLHF
TRBD1 | TRBJ2-7 | TRBV19 | - | TGTGCCAGTAGTGACAGGGGGGGGGTCTACGAGCAGTACTTC | CASSDRGGVYEQYF
TRBD1 | TRBJ1-3 | TRBV18 | - | TGTGCCAGCTCACCGTACCAGGGGGACGGAAACACCATATATTTT | CASSPYQGDGNTIYF
TRBD1 | TRBJ1-2 | TRBV5-1 | - | TGCGCCAGCAGCTTGGGTGGACAGGGGACGAATGGCTACACCTTC | CASSLGGQGTNGYTF
- | TRBJ2-7 | TRBV5-6 | - | TGTGCCAGCAGCTTGGTAGGGGACGAGCAGTACTTC | CASSLVGDEQYF
- | TRBJ2-7 | TRBV21-1 | - | TGTGCCAGCAGCAAAGAAGGCCGGCCTAGCGAGTCCTACGAGCAGTACTTC | CASSKEGRPSESYEQYF
- | TRBJ1-4 | TRBV30 | - | TGTGCCTGGAGCCAGAGCGCCACAAGGAATCTGTTTTTT | CAWSQSATRNLFF
TRBD2 | TRBJ2-2 | TRBV2 | - | TGTGCCAGCAGACTAGCGGACACCGGGGAGCTGTTTTTT | CASRLADTGELFF
TRBD2 | TRBJ2-7 | TRBV19 | - | TGTGCCAGTAGTATCGGCGGGAGGTCCTACGAGCAGTACTTC | CASSIGGRSYEQYF
TRBD1 | TRBJ2-6 | TRBV6-1 | few | TGTGCCAGCAGTGCTCGGACAGGGGAGGAGGTCCTGACTTTC | CASSARTGEEVLTF
TRBD2 | TRBJ2-5 | TRBV4-2 | - | TGTGCCAGCAGCCAAGCCGGGACTAGCGGGGATAGGGAGACCCAGTACTTC | CASSQAGTSGDRETQYF
- | TRBJ1-2 | TRBV18 | - | TGTGCCAGCTCACGCGGGGACCAGGCGGATGGCTACACCTTC | CASSRGDQADGYTF
TRBD1 | TRBJ1-2 | TRBV29-1 | - | TGCAGCGTTGTAAATCCTGGACAGGGGGGCTATGGCTACACCTTC | CSVVNPGQGGYGYTF
- | TRBJ2-6 | TRBV19 | - | TGTGCCAGTAGTCGGGACTCCAGCTCTGGGGCCAACGTCCTGACTTTC | CASSRDSSSGANVLTF
TRBD2 | TRBJ2-2 | TRBV10-1 | few | TGCGCCAGCAGTGTCACTAGCGGGGGGGCCACCGGGGAGCTGTTTTTT | CASSVTSGGATGELFF
- | TRBJ2-1 | TRBV5-8 | few | TGTGCCAGCAGCTTGGACAGATTTTACAATGAGCAGTTCTTC | CASSLDRFYNEQFF
TRBD2 | TRBJ2-3 | TRBV7-9 | - | TGTGCCAGCAGCTTTACCGGGACTAGCGGAAGCACAGATACGCAGTATTTT | CASSFTGTSGSTDTQYF
TRBD1 | TRBJ2-1 | TRBV9 | - | TGTGCCAGCAGCGTAGCTAATGAGGGGGCAAATGAGCAGTTCTTC | CASSVANEGANEQFF
TRBD1 | TRBJ1-6 | TRBV11-1 | once | TGTGCCAGCAGCTACTCCGACAGGGGGCCGGATAATTCACCCCTCCACTTT | CASSYSDRGPDNSPLHF
- | TRBJ2-1 | TRBV7-9 | - | TGTGCCAGCAGCCCCCAGAATGAGCAGTTCTTC | CASSPQNEQFF
TRBD2 | TRBJ2-3 | TRBV7-9 | - | TGTGCCAGCACCATAGCGGGAGAAAACACAGATACGCAGTATTTT | CASTIAGENTDTQYF
- | TRBJ2-4 | TRBV7-2 | - | TGTGCCAGCAGCCCACGGACAGTCCTAGCCAAAAACATTCAGTACTTC | CASSPRTVLAKNIQYF
TRBD1 | TRBJ1-3 | TRBV4-1 | - | TGCGCCAGCAGCCAACCCCCCGGGACAGCCTCCACTGGAAACACCATATATTTT | CASSQPPGTASTGNTIYF
TRBD1 | TRBJ2-6 | TRBV11-3 | - | TGTGCCAGCAGCCTGGGGACAGGGGGCTCGGGGTACTCTGGGGCCAACGTCCTGACTTTC | CASSLGTGGSGYSGANVLTF
TRBD1 | TRBJ2-5 | TRBV11-3 | - | TGTGCCAGCAGCTCAGCCCAGGGGACAGGCCAAGAGACCCAGTACTTC | CASSSAQGTGQETQYF
- | TRBJ1-1 | TRBV30 | - | TGTGCCTGGAGTGTACAGAAAATTGGCCAGGGATCGAACACTGAAGCTTTCTTT | CAWSVQKIGQGSNTEAFF
- | TRBJ2-7 | TRBV19 | - | TGTGCCAGTAGTATAATAGGGGCTGCTCCTACCTACGAGCAGTACTTC | CASSIIGAAPTYEQYF
TRBD2 | TRBJ2-1 | TRBV5-1 | - | TGCGCCAGCAGCTTGGAAGGGACTATTACCTACAATGAGCAGTTCTTC | CASSLEGTITYNEQFF
- | TRBJ2-5 | TRBV6-1 | - | TGTGCCAGCAGTGCCCGGCCGGGGCAAGAGACCCAGTACTTC | CASSARPGQETQYF
TRBD1 | TRBJ1-5 | TRBV9 | - | TGTGCCAGCAGCCCGGGGGACAGTATTAGCAATCAGCCCCAGCATTTT | CASSPGDSISNQPQHF
- | TRBJ1-4 | TRBV4-1 | - | TGCGCCAGCGCCACAGCCTCGGCCGGAGGGTTTGAAAAACTGTTTTTT | CASATASAGGFEKLFF
TRBD2 | TRBJ2-6 | TRBV19 | - | TGTGCCAGTGGGACTAGCGGGGCTACAAGGGGGGCCAACGTCCTGACTTTC | CASGTSGATRGANVLTF
TRBD2 | TRBJ2-1 | TRBV7-9 | - | TGTGCCAGCAGCTTAGGCAGCGGGATAGACTACAATGAGCAGTTCTTC | CASSLGSGIDYNEQFF
- | TRBJ1-3 | TRBV9 | - | TGTGCCAGCAGCGTAGAAGCTTCTGGAAACACCATATATTTT | CASSVEASGNTIYF
- | TRBJ1-1 | TRBV5-4 | - | TGTGCCAGCAGCTTGGGGGAGGGGTCCCTAGCTTTCTTT | CASSLGEGSLAFF